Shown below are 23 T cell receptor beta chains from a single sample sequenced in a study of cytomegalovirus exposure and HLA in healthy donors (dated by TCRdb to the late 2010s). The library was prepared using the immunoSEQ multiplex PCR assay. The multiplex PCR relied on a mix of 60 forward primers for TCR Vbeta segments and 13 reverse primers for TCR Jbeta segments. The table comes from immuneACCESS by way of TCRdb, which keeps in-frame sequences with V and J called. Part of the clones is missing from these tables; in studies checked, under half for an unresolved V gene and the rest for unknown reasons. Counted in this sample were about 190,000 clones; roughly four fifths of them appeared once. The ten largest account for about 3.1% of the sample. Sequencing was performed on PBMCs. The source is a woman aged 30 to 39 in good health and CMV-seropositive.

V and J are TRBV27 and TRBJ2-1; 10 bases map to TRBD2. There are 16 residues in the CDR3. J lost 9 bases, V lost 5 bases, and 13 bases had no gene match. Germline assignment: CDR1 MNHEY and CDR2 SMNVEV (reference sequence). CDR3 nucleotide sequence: TGTGCCAGCAGTCCAATAAGCGGGAGGGCCCTCACTGAGCAGTTCTTC. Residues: CASSPISGRALTEQFF.

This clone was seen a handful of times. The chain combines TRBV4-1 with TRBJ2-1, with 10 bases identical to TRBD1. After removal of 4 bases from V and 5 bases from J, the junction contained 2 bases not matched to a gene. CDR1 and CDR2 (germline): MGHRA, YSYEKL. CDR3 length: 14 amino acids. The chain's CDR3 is CASSRDRGNNEQFF. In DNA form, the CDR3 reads TGCGCCAGCAGCCGGGACAGGGGTAACAATGAGCAGTTCTTC.

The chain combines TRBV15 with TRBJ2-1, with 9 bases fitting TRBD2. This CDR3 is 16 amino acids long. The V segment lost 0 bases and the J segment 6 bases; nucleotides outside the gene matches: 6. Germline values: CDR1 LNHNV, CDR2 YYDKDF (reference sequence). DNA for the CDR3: TGTGCCACCAGCAGAGATCTGCGGGAGGGCCCCAATGAGCAGTTCTTC. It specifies CATSRDLREGPNEQFF.

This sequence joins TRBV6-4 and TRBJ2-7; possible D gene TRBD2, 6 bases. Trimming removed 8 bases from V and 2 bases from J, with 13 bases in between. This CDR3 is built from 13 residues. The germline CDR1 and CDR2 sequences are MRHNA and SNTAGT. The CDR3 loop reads CASSEGPTYEQYF. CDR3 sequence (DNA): TGTGCCAGCTCGGAGGGCCCTACCTACGAGCAGTACTTC.

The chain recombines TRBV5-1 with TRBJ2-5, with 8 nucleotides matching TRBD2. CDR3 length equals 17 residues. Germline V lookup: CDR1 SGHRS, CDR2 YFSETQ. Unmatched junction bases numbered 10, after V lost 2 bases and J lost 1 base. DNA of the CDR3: TGCGCCAGCAGCTTCAGGCGAATAGCGGGGTCCCAAGAGACCCAGTACTTC. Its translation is CASSFRRIAGSQETQYF.

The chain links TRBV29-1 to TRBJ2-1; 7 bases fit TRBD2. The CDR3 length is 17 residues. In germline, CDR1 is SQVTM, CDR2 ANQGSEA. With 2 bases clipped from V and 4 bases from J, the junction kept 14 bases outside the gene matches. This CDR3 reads CSVESSGLSNVYNEQFF. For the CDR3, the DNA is TGCAGCGTTGAATCTAGCGGCCTTTCCAATGTATACAATGAGCAGTTCTTC.

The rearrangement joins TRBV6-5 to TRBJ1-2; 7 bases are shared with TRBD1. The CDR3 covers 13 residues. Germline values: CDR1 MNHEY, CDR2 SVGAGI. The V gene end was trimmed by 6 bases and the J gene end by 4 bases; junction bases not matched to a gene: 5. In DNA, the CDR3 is TGTGCCAGCAGGGGCCAGGGGGGCTATGGCTACACCTTC. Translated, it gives CASRGQGGYGYTF.

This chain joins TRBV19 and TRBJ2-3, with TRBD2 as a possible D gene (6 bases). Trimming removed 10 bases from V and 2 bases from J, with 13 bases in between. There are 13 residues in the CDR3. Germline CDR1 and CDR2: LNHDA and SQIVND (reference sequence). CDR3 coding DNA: TGTGCCACGGGACTGACCTCCACAGATACGCAGTATTTT. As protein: CATGLTSTDTQYF.

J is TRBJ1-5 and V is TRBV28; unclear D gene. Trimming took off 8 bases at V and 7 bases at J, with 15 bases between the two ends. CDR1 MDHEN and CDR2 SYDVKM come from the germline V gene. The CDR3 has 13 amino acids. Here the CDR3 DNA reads TGTGCCAGCTATACCCTAGGCGGCCAGCCCCAGCATTTT. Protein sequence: CASYTLGGQPQHF.

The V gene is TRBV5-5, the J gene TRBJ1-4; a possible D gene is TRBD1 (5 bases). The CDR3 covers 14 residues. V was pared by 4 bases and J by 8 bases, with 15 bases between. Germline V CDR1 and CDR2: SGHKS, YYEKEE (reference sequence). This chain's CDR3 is CASSHHKEGEKLFF. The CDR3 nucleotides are TGTGCCAGCAGCCACCATAAGGAGGGGGAAAAACTGTTTTTT.

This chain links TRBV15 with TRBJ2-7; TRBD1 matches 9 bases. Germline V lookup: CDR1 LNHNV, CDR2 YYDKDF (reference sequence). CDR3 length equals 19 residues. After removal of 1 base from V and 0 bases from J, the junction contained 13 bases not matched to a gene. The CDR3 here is CATSRVGRTGGKSSYEQYF. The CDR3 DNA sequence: TGTGCCACCAGCAGAGTCGGTCGTACAGGGGGCAAGAGCTCCTACGAGCAGTACTTC.

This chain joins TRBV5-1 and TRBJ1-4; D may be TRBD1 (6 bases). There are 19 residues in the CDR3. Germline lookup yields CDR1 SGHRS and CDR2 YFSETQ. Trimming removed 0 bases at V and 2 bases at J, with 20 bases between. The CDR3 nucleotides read TGCGCCAGCAGCTTGGCCCCCGGCGGGGGGCAAAGGACTAATGAAAAACTGTTTTTT. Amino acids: CASSLAPGGGQRTNEKLFF. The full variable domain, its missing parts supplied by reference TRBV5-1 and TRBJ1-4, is KAGVTQTPRYLIKTRGQQVTLSCSPISGHRSVSWYQQTPGQGLQFLFEYFSETQRNKGNFPGRFSGRQFSNSRSEMNVSTLELGDSALYLCASSLAPGGGQRTNEKLFFGSGTQLSVL.

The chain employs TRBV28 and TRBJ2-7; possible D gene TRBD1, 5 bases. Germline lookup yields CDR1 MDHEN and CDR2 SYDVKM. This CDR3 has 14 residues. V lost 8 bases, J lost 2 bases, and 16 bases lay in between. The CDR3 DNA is TGTGCCAGCGGTTCAGACAGACCTCCCTACGAGCAGTACTTC. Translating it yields CASGSDRPPYEQYF.

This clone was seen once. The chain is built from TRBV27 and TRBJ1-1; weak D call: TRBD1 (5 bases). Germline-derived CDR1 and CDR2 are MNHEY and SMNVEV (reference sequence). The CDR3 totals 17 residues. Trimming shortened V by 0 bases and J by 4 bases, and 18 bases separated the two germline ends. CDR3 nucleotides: TGTGCCAGCAGTTTATCGGTCATCGCAGGGTCGGTCACTGAAGCTTTCTTT. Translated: CASSLSVIAGSVTEAFF.

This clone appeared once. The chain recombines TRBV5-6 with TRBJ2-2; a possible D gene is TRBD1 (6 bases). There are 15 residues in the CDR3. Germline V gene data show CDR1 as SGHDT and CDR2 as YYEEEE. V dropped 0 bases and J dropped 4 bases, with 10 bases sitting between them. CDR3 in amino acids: CASSLEGEPTGELFF. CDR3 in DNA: TGTGCCAGCAGCTTGGAGGGGGAGCCCACCGGGGAGCTGTTTTTT.

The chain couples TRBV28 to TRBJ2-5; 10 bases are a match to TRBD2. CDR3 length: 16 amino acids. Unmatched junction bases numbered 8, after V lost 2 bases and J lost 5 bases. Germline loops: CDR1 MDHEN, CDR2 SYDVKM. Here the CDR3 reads CASSLRSSGSFETQYF. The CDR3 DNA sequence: TGTGCCAGCAGTTTACGATCTAGCGGGAGCTTTGAGACCCAGTACTTC. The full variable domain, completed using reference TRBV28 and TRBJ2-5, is DVKVTQSSRYLVKRTGEKVFLECVQDMDHENMFWYRQDPGLGLRLIYFSYDVKMKEKGDIPEGYSVSREKKERFSLILESASTNQTSMYLCASSLRSSGSFETQYFGPGTRLLVL.

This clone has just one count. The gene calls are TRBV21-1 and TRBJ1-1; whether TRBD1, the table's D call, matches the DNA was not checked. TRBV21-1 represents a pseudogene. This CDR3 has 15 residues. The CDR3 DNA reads TGTGCCAGCAGCTGCCCGGACAGGGGACTCGCTGAAGCTTTCTTT. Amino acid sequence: CASSCPDRGLAEAFF.

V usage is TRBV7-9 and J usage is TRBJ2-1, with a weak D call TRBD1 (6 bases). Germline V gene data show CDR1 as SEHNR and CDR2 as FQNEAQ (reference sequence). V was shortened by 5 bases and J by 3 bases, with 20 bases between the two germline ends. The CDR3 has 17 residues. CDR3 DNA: TGTGCCAGCAGCCCCGGACCCGGGGCAGGGGTCTACAATGAGCAGTTCTTC. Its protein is CASSPGPGAGVYNEQFF.

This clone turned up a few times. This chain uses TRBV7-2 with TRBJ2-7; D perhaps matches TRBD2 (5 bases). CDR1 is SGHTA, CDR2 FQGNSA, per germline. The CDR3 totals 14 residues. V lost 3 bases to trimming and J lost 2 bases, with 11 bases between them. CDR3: CASSFEGNAYEQYF. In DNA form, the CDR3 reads TGTGCCAGCAGCTTTGAGGGTAACGCCTACGAGCAGTACTTC.

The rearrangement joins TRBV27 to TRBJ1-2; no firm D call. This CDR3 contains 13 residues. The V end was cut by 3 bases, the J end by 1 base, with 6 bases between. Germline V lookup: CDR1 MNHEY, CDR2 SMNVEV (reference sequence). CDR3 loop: CASSLRLNYGYTF. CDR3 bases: TGTGCCAGCAGTTTGCGGCTTAACTATGGCTACACCTTC.

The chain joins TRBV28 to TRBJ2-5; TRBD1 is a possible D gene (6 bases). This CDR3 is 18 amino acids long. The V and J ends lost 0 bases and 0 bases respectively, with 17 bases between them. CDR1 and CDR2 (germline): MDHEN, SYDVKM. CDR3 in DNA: TGTGCCAGCAGTTTATGGGAGGACAGAACTCTCAACCAAGAGACCCAGTACTTC. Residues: CASSLWEDRTLNQETQYF.

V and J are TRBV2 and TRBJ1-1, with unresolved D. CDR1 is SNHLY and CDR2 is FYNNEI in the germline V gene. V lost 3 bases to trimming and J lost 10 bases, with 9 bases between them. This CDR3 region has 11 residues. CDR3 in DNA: TGTGCCAGCAGTGACGGCCCGGGAGCTTTCTTT. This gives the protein CASSDGPGAFF.

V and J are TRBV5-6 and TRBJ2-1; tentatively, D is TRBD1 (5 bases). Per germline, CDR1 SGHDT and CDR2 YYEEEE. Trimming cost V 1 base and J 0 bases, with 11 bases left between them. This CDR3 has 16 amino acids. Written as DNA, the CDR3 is TGTGCCAGCAGCTTGATTAGGGGTTTCTCCTACAATGAGCAGTTCTTC. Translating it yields CASSLIRGFSYNEQFF.